A selection of T cell receptor beta chains follows, all from one sample in a study of blood T cell repertoires in COVID-19. Only in-frame clones appear in the TCRdb table, and some are missing; sequencing was by immunoSEQ multiplex PCR. Here the sample spans 20,000 to 30,000 clones, approximately 72% being singletons. The specimen sequenced was peripheral blood. All receptors come from a man in his sixties with active or convalescent COVID-19. The CDR3 runs from the conserved cysteine through the conserved F or W. Each record gives: D gene, clone size, V gene, J gene, CDR3 protein, CDR3 DNA. A D gene is named only where the DNA matches it firmly. Clone size appears in some rows only: once, few, many, or a class for an expanded clone.

D gene: -
clone size: -
V gene: TRBV27
J gene: TRBJ1-4
CDR3 protein: CASSPHMPRGTNEKLFF
CDR3 DNA: TGTGCCAGCAGTCCTCACATGCCCAGGGGAACTAATGAAAAACTGTTTTTT

D gene: TRBD1
clone size: -
V gene: TRBV5-6
J gene: TRBJ1-5
CDR3 protein: CASSRKDRGNQPQHF
CDR3 DNA: TGTGCCAGCAGCAGAAAGGACAGGGGGAATCAGCCCCAGCATTTT

D gene: TRBD2
clone size: -
V gene: TRBV7-6
J gene: TRBJ2-1
CDR3 protein: CASSLVGGGSDEQFF
CDR3 DNA: TGTGCCAGCAGCTTAGTGGGGGGAGGGAGCGATGAGCAGTTCTTC

D gene: TRBD2
clone size: -
V gene: TRBV27
J gene: TRBJ2-7
CDR3 protein: CAASPSGISEEQYF
CDR3 DNA: TGTGCCGCTTCGCCCAGCGGGATATCAGAGGAGCAGTACTTC

D gene: TRBD2
clone size: -
V gene: TRBV18
J gene: TRBJ2-2
CDR3 protein: CASSLGLAGAGTGELFF
CDR3 DNA: TGTGCCAGCTCGCTTGGACTAGCGGGAGCAGGCACCGGGGAGCTGTTTTTT

D gene: TRBD1
clone size: -
V gene: TRBV7-8
J gene: TRBJ1-4
CDR3 protein: CASSLLIIPGQLNEKLFF
CDR3 DNA: TGTGCCAGCAGCTTATTGATCATTCCGGGACAGCTTAATGAAAAACTGTTTTTT

D gene: TRBD1
clone size: -
V gene: TRBV27
J gene: TRBJ1-1
CDR3 protein: CASSLTGGLNTEAFF
CDR3 DNA: TGTGCCAGCAGTCTGACAGGGGGACTGAACACTGAAGCTTTCTTT

D gene: -
clone size: once
V gene: TRBV4-1
J gene: TRBJ2-7
CDR3 protein: CASSQDLGDTTSPEQYF
CDR3 DNA: TGCGCCAGCAGCCAAGATCTGGGGGACACCACATCCCCCGAGCAGTACTTC

D gene: -
clone size: few
V gene: TRBV6-5
J gene: TRBJ1-1
CDR3 protein: CASSSSGLTGNTEAFF
CDR3 DNA: TGTGCCAGCAGTTCGTCGGGTCTGACCGGGAACACTGAAGCTTTCTTT

D gene: -
clone size: -
V gene: TRBV18
J gene: TRBJ2-7
CDR3 protein: CASSPRGLGRDYEQYF
CDR3 DNA: TGTGCCAGCTCACCACGTGGTTTGGGCAGAGACTACGAGCAGTACTTC

D gene: -
clone size: -
V gene: TRBV7-3
J gene: TRBJ2-6
CDR3 protein: CASSPPSGANVLTF
CDR3 DNA: TGTGCCAGCAGCCCCCCCAGCGGTGCCAACGTCCTGACTTTC

D gene: TRBD1
clone size: -
V gene: TRBV9
J gene: TRBJ2-1
CDR3 protein: CASSYRDRVSNEQFF
CDR3 DNA: TGTGCCAGCAGCTACCGGGACAGGGTATCCAATGAGCAGTTCTTC

D gene: -
clone size: -
V gene: TRBV5-4
J gene: TRBJ1-2
CDR3 protein: CASSLGRERILYGYTF
CDR3 DNA: TGTGCCAGCAGCTTAGGGCGGGAACGGATCCTATATGGCTACACCTTC

D gene: -
clone size: medium-sized
V gene: TRBV2
J gene: TRBJ1-2
CDR3 protein: CASSESFLSSYGYTF
CDR3 DNA: TGTGCCAGCAGTGAAAGCTTCCTCTCCTCCTATGGCTACACCTTC

D gene: -
clone size: -
V gene: TRBV9
J gene: TRBJ2-7
CDR3 protein: CASSVVGTSYEQYF
CDR3 DNA: TGTGCCAGCAGCGTAGTAGGGACTTCCTACGAGCAGTACTTC

D gene: TRBD1
clone size: few
V gene: TRBV12-3/TRBV12-4
J gene: TRBJ1-2
CDR3 protein: CASKHGRGHGYTF
CDR3 DNA: TGTGCCAGCAAGCACGGCAGGGGGCATGGCTACACCTTC

D gene: -
clone size: -
V gene: TRBV15
J gene: TRBJ1-2
CDR3 protein: CATSRDLAGSGYTF
CDR3 DNA: TGTGCCACCAGCAGAGATTTAGCGGGAAGTGGCTACACCTTC

D gene: -
clone size: -
V gene: TRBV5-8
J gene: TRBJ2-3
CDR3 protein: CASSASGDDTQYF
CDR3 DNA: TGTGCCAGCAGCGCGTCGGGGGACGATACGCAGTATTTT

D gene: TRBD2
clone size: -
V gene: TRBV24-1
J gene: TRBJ2-3
CDR3 protein: CATSDGTSGSTDTQYF
CDR3 DNA: TGTGCCACCAGTGATGGAACTAGCGGAAGCACAGATACGCAGTATTTT

D gene: TRBD1
clone size: -
V gene: TRBV4-1
J gene: TRBJ1-1
CDR3 protein: CASSQGQGANTEAFF
CDR3 DNA: TGCGCCAGCAGCCAAGGGCAGGGGGCCAACACTGAAGCTTTCTTT

D gene: -
clone size: -
V gene: TRBV7-6
J gene: TRBJ1-2
CDR3 protein: CASSLDRGYTF
CDR3 DNA: TGTGCCAGCAGCTTAGACAGAGGCTACACCTTC

D gene: -
clone size: -
V gene: TRBV5-5
J gene: TRBJ1-2
CDR3 protein: CASSSDGAGLPGRNYGYTF
CDR3 DNA: TGTGCCAGCAGTTCCGATGGGGCGGGACTTCCAGGCCGGAACTATGGCTACACCTTC

D gene: -
clone size: once
V gene: TRBV11-2
J gene: TRBJ2-1
CDR3 protein: CASSLDPQTGAMGEQFF
CDR3 DNA: TGTGCCAGCAGCCTAGATCCGCAAACGGGAGCAATGGGTGAGCAGTTCTTC

D gene: -
clone size: -
V gene: TRBV2
J gene: TRBJ2-2
CDR3 protein: CASRNRNTGELFF
CDR3 DNA: TGTGCCAGCAGGAATAGAAACACCGGGGAGCTGTTTTTT

D gene: TRBD1
clone size: -
V gene: TRBV4-1
J gene: TRBJ2-2
CDR3 protein: CASNKGGSANTGELFF
CDR3 DNA: TGCGCCAGCAACAAAGGGGGCTCCGCGAACACCGGGGAGCTGTTTTTT

D gene: TRBD2
clone size: -
V gene: TRBV10-1
J gene: TRBJ2-7
CDR3 protein: CASSDSGRPPYEQYF
CDR3 DNA: TGCGCCAGCAGTGATAGCGGGAGGCCCCCATACGAGCAGTACTTC

D gene: -
clone size: -
V gene: TRBV5-6
J gene: TRBJ1-5
CDR3 protein: CASSLEGSGTRNQPQHF
CDR3 DNA: TGTGCCAGCAGCTTGGAGGGATCCGGGACAAGGAATCAGCCCCAGCATTTT

D gene: -
clone size: once
V gene: TRBV7-2
J gene: TRBJ2-3
CDR3 protein: CASSSDRYTDTQYF
CDR3 DNA: TGTGCCAGCAGCTCGGACAGATACACAGATACGCAGTATTTT

D gene: TRBD1
clone size: once
V gene: TRBV9
J gene: TRBJ1-6
CDR3 protein: CASSGPIGQGAGSYNSPLHF
CDR3 DNA: TGTGCCAGCAGCGGGCCCATTGGACAGGGGGCGGGGTCCTATAATTCACCCCTCCACTTT

D gene: TRBD1
clone size: -
V gene: TRBV11-3
J gene: TRBJ1-1
CDR3 protein: CASSSGQGNTEAFF
CDR3 DNA: TGTGCCAGCAGCAGTGGACAGGGGAACACTGAAGCTTTCTTT

D gene: TRBD1
clone size: -
V gene: TRBV5-4
J gene: TRBJ1-3
CDR3 protein: CASSSAGQISGNTIYF
CDR3 DNA: TGTGCCAGCAGCTCTGCGGGACAGATCTCTGGAAACACCATATATTTT

D gene: -
clone size: few
V gene: TRBV6-5
J gene: TRBJ2-5
CDR3 protein: CASRRREGRETQYF
CDR3 DNA: TGTGCCAGCAGACGAAGGGAAGGGAGGGAGACCCAGTACTTC

D gene: -
clone size: -
V gene: TRBV11-2
J gene: TRBJ1-4
CDR3 protein: CASSPRGGGNEKLFF
CDR3 DNA: TGTGCCAGCAGCCCTCGGGGGGGCGGGAACGAAAAACTGTTTTTT

D gene: TRBD2
clone size: -
V gene: TRBV5-1
J gene: TRBJ2-7
CDR3 protein: CASSLTSGGAAYEQYF
CDR3 DNA: TGCGCCAGCAGCCTAACTAGCGGGGGGGCAGCCTACGAGCAGTACTTC

D gene: -
clone size: -
V gene: TRBV19
J gene: TRBJ2-1
CDR3 protein: CASSKRDTYNEQFF
CDR3 DNA: TGTGCCAGTAGTAAGCGGGACACTTACAATGAGCAGTTCTTC

D gene: TRBD1
clone size: -
V gene: TRBV18
J gene: TRBJ1-2
CDR3 protein: CASSPGTGVDYGYTF
CDR3 DNA: TGTGCCAGCTCACCGGGGACAGGGGTGGACTATGGCTACACCTTC

D gene: -
clone size: -
V gene: TRBV7-2
J gene: TRBJ2-3
CDR3 protein: CASRPLADTQYF
CDR3 DNA: TGTGCCAGCAGGCCCCTAGCTGATACGCAGTATTTT

D gene: TRBD1
clone size: medium-sized
V gene: TRBV7-7
J gene: TRBJ2-7
CDR3 protein: CASSLSHGTDYEQYF
CDR3 DNA: TGTGCTAGCAGCTTATCGCATGGGACAGACTACGAGCAGTACTTC

D gene: -
clone size: -
V gene: TRBV7-2
J gene: TRBJ2-4
CDR3 protein: CASSPRGDPLAKNIQYF
CDR3 DNA: TGTGCCAGCAGCCCCAGGGGTGACCCCTTAGCCAAAAACATTCAGTACTTC

D gene: -
clone size: -
V gene: TRBV18
J gene: TRBJ1-4
CDR3 protein: CASSPSTDSTGKLFF
CDR3 DNA: TGTGCCAGCTCACCAAGTACGGACAGCACAGGAAAACTGTTTTTT

D gene: -
clone size: few
V gene: TRBV27
J gene: TRBJ1-2
CDR3 protein: CASSSLPGTFGYGYTF
CDR3 DNA: TGTGCCAGCAGTTCCCTCCCCGGGACTTTCGGCTATGGCTACACCTTC

D gene: -
clone size: few
V gene: TRBV4-2
J gene: TRBJ1-2
CDR3 protein: CASSQEKGANYGYTF
CDR3 DNA: TGTGCCAGCAGCCAAGAGAAGGGAGCTAACTATGGCTACACCTTC

D gene: TRBD1
clone size: -
V gene: TRBV11-3
J gene: TRBJ2-2
CDR3 protein: CASSLDRVNTGELFF
CDR3 DNA: TGTGCCAGCAGCCTTGACAGGGTTAATACCGGGGAGCTGTTTTTT

D gene: TRBD1
clone size: -
V gene: TRBV10-2
J gene: TRBJ1-2
CDR3 protein: CASSERGQGPLNYGYTF
CDR3 DNA: TGCGCCAGCAGTGAAAGAGGACAGGGGCCCCTGAACTATGGCTACACCTTC

D gene: TRBD1
clone size: -
V gene: TRBV14
J gene: TRBJ1-1
CDR3 protein: CASSPLRFATGGPEAFF
CDR3 DNA: TGTGCCAGCAGCCCCCTTCGGTTCGCGACAGGGGGCCCTGAAGCTTTCTTT

D gene: TRBD1
clone size: -
V gene: TRBV19
J gene: TRBJ1-1
CDR3 protein: CASSPLTGAGNTEAFF
CDR3 DNA: TGTGCCAGTAGTCCACTTACAGGGGCGGGAAACACTGAAGCTTTCTTT

D gene: -
clone size: -
V gene: TRBV30
J gene: TRBJ1-6
CDR3 protein: CAWSQKIMALGSPLHF
CDR3 DNA: TGTGCCTGGAGCCAGAAAATTATGGCGCTCGGGTCACCCCTCCACTTT

D gene: -
clone size: -
V gene: TRBV10-3
J gene: TRBJ1-5
CDR3 protein: CAISEEDGRPQHF
CDR3 DNA: TGTGCCATCAGTGAGGAGGATGGCAGGCCCCAGCATTTT

D gene: -
clone size: -
V gene: TRBV9
J gene: TRBJ2-1
CDR3 protein: CASSAITRSSNEQFF
CDR3 DNA: TGTGCCAGCAGCGCGATCACTAGAAGCTCCAATGAGCAGTTCTTC